This T cell receptor beta chain was identified in a study of cytomegalovirus exposure and HLA in healthy donors. PCR was performed using 60 Vbeta and 13 Jbeta primers. Profiling relied on immunoSEQ multiplex PCR, and the TCRdb table lists in-frame clones only, not all of them. This sample yields 95,000 to 100,000 clones, of which about 74% are seen a single time; roughly 7.1% belongs to the top ten. Regarding the study as a whole: In a later analysis, a missense DCLRE1C variant was linked to TCR beta V- and J-gene trimming.

As to this clone: What it binds is unknown.

The TCR originated in a female donor in good health and CMV-seronegative. Material: PBMCs.

CDR3 sequence: CAWTVAGASGYTF. The CDR3 bases are TGTGCCTGGACCGTTGCGGGGGCAAGTGGCTACACCTTC. This sequence joins TRBV30 and TRBJ1-2; D may be TRBD1 (6 bases). The germline V gene encodes CDR1 GTSNPN and CDR2 SVGIG (reference sequence). The CDR3 is 13 residues long. V lost 4 bases, J lost 7 bases, and 16 bases lay in between. The full variable domain, its missing parts supplied by reference TRBV30 and TRBJ1-2, is SQTIHQWPATLVQPVGSPLSLECTVEGTSNPNLYWYRQAAGRGLQLLFYSVGIGQISSEVPQNLSASRPQDRQFILSSKKLLLSDSGFYLCAWTVAGASGYTFGSGTRLTVV.